This T cell receptor beta chain stems from a study of cytotoxic CD8 clonotypes in ibrutinib-treated CLL. The sequencing depth, 1 in 200,000 to 1 in 1 million T cells, was the target. The assay was immunoSEQ multiplex PCR, and TCRdb's table has in-frame clones only and misses some. The sample lists 200,000 or so clones, roughly three quarters occurring once. Trimming removed 0 bases from V and 1 base from J, with 7 bases in between. Germline V gene sequence: CDR1 PRHDT, CDR2 FYEKMQ (reference sequence). CDR3 length: 14 amino acids. The chain couples TRBV13 to TRBJ2-7; no reliable D call. Sequenced material: PBMCs, taken after 12 months of ibrutinib treatment. The sequence was obtained from a human donor with chronic lymphocytic leukemia. The CDR3 region has the DNA TGTGCCAGCAGCTTAGGAATGTGGTCCTACGAGCAGTACTTC. Translation gives CASSLGMWSYEQYF. Full variable domain (remainder filled in from reference TRBV13 and TRBJ2-7): AAGVIQSPRHLIKEKRETATLKCYPIPRHDTVYWYQQGPGQDPQFLISFYEKMQSDKGSIPDRFSAQQFSDYHSELNMSSLELGDSALYFCASSLGMWSYEQYFGPGTRLTVT.